This note documents a single T cell receptor beta chain sequence. The same CDR3 also results from other DNA sequences found in this sample. Assay: immunoSEQ multiplex PCR; the TCRdb copy retains only in-frame clones and omits some. The sample has roughly 2,000,000 clones; roughly 95% are singletons. Positively selected for CCR7, the CD45RO-negative cells used as naive CD8 cells excluded terminally differentiated effector memory CD45RA+ cells. There were no recent acute infections or vaccinations among the donors, who were healthy HIV-negative adults. All donors were Caucasian adults living in Nashville, Tennessee. The CDR3 has 13 residues. Trimming stripped 1 base from V and 1 base from J, with 4 bases between. Germline V CDR1 and CDR2: SEHNR, FQNEAQ (reference sequence). The data stem from a study of shared clonotypes between healthy human individuals.

This chain uses TRBV7-9 with TRBJ1-1; D gene ambiguous. This sequence was found in a man aged 18-30 years in good health. The specimen sequenced was naive CD8+ T cells sorted from blood. The CDR3: CASSLDPNTEAFF. Here the CDR3 DNA reads TGTGCCAGCAGCTTAGACCCGAACACTGAAGCTTTCTTT.